This is a list of T cell receptor beta chains from one sample in a study of metastatic and nonmetastatic thyroid tumors. TCRdb recomputed clones from the PCR reads via MiXCR. The sample includes about 15,000 clones, about 35% of them seen just once. Sequencing was done on a sample of tumor tissue. Receptors originate from a male donor with papillary thyroid cancer or a benign thyroid nodule (not recorded which). Some clones in this sample may be carry-over from other donors' samples. Each CDR3 is given with its conserved first and last residue. Each record gives: clone size, V gene, J gene, CDR3 protein. Not every row has a clone size; where given, it reads once, few, many or a size class.

clone_size: many; v_call: TRBV20-1; j_call: TRBJ1-1; cdr3_aa: CSVGGNTEAFF
clone_size: many; v_call: TRBV5-6; j_call: TRBJ1-1; cdr3_aa: CASSQMGSTEAFF
clone_size: NA; v_call: TRBV6-1; j_call: TRBJ2-7; cdr3_aa: CASSEGSYEQYF
clone_size: medium-sized; v_call: TRBV30; j_call: TRBJ2-7; cdr3_aa: CAWKSQGKVESGQYF
clone_size: many; v_call: TRBV14; j_call: TRBJ2-2; cdr3_aa: CASSQSGVPTGELFF
clone_size: NA; v_call: TRBV18; j_call: TRBJ2-7; cdr3_aa: CASSAGTGDSTRQYF
clone_size: NA; v_call: TRBV12-5; j_call: TRBJ2-4; cdr3_aa: CASGFIPRVGAKNIQYF
clone_size: medium-sized; v_call: TRBV12-3/TRBV12-4; j_call: TRBJ2-2; cdr3_aa: CASSALRGGNTGELFF
clone_size: NA; v_call: TRBV5-1; j_call: TRBJ2-1; cdr3_aa: CASSLESARPYNEQFF
clone_size: many; v_call: TRBV5-4; j_call: TRBJ2-7; cdr3_aa: CASSQTGGYEQYF
clone_size: many; v_call: TRBV10-3; j_call: TRBJ2-7; cdr3_aa: CATETGTSGNEQYF
clone_size: medium-sized; v_call: TRBV2; j_call: TRBJ1-6; cdr3_aa: CASRMDRANSPLHF
clone_size: many; v_call: TRBV6-6; j_call: TRBJ1-2; cdr3_aa: CASSYYLWGQGVNYGYTF
clone_size: NA; v_call: TRBV20-1; j_call: TRBJ1-5; cdr3_aa: CSARAGNNQPQHF
clone_size: many; v_call: TRBV7-6; j_call: TRBJ2-5; cdr3_aa: CASQPFQSSVTQETQYF
clone_size: many; v_call: TRBV20-1; j_call: TRBJ1-1; cdr3_aa: CSAPNRGRNTEAFF
clone_size: many; v_call: TRBV7-6; j_call: TRBJ1-4; cdr3_aa: CASSPRQGNEKLFF
clone_size: many; v_call: TRBV5-5; j_call: TRBJ2-1; cdr3_aa: CASSFGTATYNEQFF
clone_size: NA; v_call: TRBV11-2; j_call: TRBJ2-1; cdr3_aa: CAISKDLRYEQFF
clone_size: NA; v_call: TRBV19; j_call: TRBJ2-7; cdr3_aa: CASSIRAGGSYEEYF
clone_size: NA; v_call: TRBV4-2; j_call: TRBJ1-6; cdr3_aa: CASSQVPGQGAMNSPLHF
clone_size: many; v_call: TRBV20-1; j_call: TRBJ2-3; cdr3_aa: CSASPGGGDTQYF
clone_size: medium-sized; v_call: TRBV5-1; j_call: TRBJ2-7; cdr3_aa: CASSDLTGGYEQYF
clone_size: once; v_call: TRBV11-2; j_call: TRBJ2-6; cdr3_aa: CASSLTSGRISGANVLTF
clone_size: NA; v_call: TRBV3-1; j_call: TRBJ1-2; cdr3_aa: CASSLGQGYGYTF
clone_size: NA; v_call: TRBV12-3/TRBV12-4; j_call: TRBJ2-1; cdr3_aa: CASSVEGTASYNEQFF
clone_size: few; v_call: TRBV2; j_call: TRBJ1-2; cdr3_aa: CASSELHRASYGYTF